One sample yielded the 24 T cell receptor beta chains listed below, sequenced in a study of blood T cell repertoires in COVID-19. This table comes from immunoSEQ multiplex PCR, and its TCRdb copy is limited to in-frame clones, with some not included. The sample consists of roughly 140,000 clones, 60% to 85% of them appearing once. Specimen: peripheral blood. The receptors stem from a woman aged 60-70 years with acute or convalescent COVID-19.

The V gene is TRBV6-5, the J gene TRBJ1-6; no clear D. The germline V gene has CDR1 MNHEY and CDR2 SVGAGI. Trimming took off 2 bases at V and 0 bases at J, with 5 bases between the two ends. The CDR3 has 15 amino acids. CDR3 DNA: TGTGCCAGCAGTTACAGCCTCTCCTATAATTCACCCCTCCACTTT. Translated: CASSYSLSYNSPLHF.

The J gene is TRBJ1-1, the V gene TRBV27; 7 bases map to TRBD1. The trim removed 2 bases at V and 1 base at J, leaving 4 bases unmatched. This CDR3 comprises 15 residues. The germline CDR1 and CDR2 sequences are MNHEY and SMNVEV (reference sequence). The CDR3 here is CASSLRGLGNTEAFF. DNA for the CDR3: TGTGCCAGCAGTTTAAGGGGGCTGGGGAACACTGAAGCTTTCTTT.

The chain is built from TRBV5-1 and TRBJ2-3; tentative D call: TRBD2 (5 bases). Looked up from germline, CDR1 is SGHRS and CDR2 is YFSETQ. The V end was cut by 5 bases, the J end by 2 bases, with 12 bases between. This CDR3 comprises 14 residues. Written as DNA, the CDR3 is TGCGCCAGCAGTTGGAGGACCCCCACAGATACGCAGTATTTT. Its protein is CASSWRTPTDTQYF. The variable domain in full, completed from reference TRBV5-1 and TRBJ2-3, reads KAGVTQTPRYLIKTRGQQVTLSCSPISGHRSVSWYQQTPGQGLQFLFEYFSETQRNKGNFPGRFSGRQFSNSRSEMNVSTLELGDSALYLCASSWRTPTDTQYFGPGTRLTVL.

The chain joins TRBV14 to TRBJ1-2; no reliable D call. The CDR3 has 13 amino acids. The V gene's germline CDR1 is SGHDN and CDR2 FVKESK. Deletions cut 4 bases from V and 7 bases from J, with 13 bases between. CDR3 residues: CASSPPGAGGYTF. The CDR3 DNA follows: TGTGCCAGCAGCCCACCGGGCGCGGGTGGCTACACCTTC. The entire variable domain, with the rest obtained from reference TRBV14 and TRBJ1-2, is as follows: EAGVTQFPSHSVIEKGQTVTLRCDPISGHDNLYWYRRVMGKEIKFLLHFVKESKQDESGMPNNRFLAERTGGTYSTLKVQPAELEDSGVYFCASSPPGAGGYTFGSGTRLTVV.

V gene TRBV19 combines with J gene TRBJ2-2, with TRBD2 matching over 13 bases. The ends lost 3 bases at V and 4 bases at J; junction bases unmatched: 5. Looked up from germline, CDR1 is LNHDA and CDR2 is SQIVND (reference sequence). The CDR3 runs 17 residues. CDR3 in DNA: TGTGCCAGTAGTATGAGCACTAGCGGGAGGGCCACCGGGGAGCTGTTTTTT. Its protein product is CASSMSTSGRATGELFF.

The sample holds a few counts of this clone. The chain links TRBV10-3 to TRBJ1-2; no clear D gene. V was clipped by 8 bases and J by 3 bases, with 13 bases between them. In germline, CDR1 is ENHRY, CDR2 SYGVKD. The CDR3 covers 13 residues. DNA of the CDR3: TGTGCCATCGGTTCACCCGGGGACTATGGCTACACCTTC. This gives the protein CAIGSPGDYGYTF.

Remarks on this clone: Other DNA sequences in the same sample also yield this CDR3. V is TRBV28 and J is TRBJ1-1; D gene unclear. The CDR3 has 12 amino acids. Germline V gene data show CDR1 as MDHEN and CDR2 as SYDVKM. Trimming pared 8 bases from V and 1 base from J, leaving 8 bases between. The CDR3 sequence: CASLRQNTEAFF. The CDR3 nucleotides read TGTGCCAGCCTCAGACAGAACACTGAAGCTTTCTTT. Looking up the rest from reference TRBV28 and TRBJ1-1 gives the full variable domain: DVKVTQSSRYLVKRTGEKVFLECVQDMDHENMFWYRQDPGLGLRLIYFSYDVKMKEKGDIPEGYSVSREKKERFSLILESASTNQTSMYLCASLRQNTEAFFGQGTRLTVV.

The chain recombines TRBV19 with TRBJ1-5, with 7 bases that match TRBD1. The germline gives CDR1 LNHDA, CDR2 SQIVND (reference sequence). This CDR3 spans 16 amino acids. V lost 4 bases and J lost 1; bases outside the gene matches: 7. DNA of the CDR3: TGTGCCAGTAGTACAATCCGGGACAGAAGCAATCAGCCCCAGCATTTT. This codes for CASSTIRDRSNQPQHF.

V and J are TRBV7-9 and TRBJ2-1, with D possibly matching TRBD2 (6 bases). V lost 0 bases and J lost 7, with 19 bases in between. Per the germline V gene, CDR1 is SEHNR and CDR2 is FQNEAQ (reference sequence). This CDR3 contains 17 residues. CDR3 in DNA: TGTGCCAGCAGCTTAGCAAGTTCCGCGGGACTTCGGAATGAGCAGTTCTTC. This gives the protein CASSLASSAGLRNEQFF.

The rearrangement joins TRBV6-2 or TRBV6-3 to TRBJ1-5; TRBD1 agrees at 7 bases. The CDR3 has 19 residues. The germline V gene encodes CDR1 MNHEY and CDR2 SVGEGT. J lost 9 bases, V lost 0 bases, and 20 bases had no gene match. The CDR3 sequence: CASSYSSLVPGGAGGPQHF. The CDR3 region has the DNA TGTGCCAGCAGTTACTCGAGCTTGGTCCCCGGGGGGGCAGGGGGGCCCCAGCATTTT.

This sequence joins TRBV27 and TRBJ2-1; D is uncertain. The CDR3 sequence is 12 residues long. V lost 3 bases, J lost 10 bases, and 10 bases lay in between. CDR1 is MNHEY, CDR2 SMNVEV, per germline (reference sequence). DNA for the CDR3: TGTGCCAGCAGTTTCTATCCTAGAGAGCAGTTCTTC. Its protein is CASSFYPREQFF.

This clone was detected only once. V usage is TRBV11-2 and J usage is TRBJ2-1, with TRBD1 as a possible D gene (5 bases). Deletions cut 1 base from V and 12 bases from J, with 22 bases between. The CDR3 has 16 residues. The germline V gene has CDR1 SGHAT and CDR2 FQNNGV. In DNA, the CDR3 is TGTGCCAGCAGCTTAGTCCACCAGGGCCCCGGTTTTGGGCAGTTCTTC. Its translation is CASSLVHQGPGFGQFF.

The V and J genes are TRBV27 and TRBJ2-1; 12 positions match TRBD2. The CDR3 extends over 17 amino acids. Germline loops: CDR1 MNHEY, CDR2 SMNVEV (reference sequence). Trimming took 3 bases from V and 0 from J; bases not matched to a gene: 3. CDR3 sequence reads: CASSFPSGRASYNEQFF. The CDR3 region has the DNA TGTGCCAGCAGTTTCCCTAGCGGGAGGGCCTCCTACAATGAGCAGTTCTTC.

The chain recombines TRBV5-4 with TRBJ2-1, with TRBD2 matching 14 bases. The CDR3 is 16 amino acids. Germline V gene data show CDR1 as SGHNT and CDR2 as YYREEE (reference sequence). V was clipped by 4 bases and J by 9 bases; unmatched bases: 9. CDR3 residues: CASSIPGLAGAGEQFF. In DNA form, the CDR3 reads TGTGCCAGCAGCATACCGGGACTAGCGGGAGCGGGTGAGCAGTTCTTC.

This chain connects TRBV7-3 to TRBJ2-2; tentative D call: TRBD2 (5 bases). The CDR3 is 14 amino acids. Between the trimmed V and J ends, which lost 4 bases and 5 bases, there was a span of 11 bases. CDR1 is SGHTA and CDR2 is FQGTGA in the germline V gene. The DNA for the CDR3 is TGTGCCAGCAGCTACGAGGGTTGGACCGGGGAGCTGTTTTTT. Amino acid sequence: CASSYEGWTGELFF.

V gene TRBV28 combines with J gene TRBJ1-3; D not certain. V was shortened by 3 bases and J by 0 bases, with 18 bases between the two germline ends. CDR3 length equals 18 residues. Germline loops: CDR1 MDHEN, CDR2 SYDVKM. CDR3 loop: CASSFIGRVLLSGNTIYF. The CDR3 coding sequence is TGTGCCAGCAGTTTTATAGGCCGGGTCTTACTCTCTGGAAACACCATATATTTT.

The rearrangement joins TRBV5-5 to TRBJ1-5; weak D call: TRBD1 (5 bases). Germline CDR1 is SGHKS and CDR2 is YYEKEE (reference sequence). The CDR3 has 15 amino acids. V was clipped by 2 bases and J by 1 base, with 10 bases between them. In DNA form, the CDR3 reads TGTGCCAGCAGCTTTGGACACGTGAGCAATCAGCCCCAGCATTTT. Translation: CASSFGHVSNQPQHF.

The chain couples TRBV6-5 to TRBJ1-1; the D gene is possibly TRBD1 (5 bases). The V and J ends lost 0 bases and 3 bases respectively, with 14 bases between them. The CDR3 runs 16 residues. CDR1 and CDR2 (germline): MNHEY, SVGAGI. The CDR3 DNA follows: TGTGCCAGCAGTTACTCCAACAGGCCGGCGGACACTGAAGCTTTCTTT. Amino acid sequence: CASSYSNRPADTEAFF.

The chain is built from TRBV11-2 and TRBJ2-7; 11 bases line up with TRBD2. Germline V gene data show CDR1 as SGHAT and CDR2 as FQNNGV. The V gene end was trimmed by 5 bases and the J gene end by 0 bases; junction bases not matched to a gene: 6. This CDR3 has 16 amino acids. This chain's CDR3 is CASSRSGTSGSYEQYF. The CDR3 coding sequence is TGTGCCAGCAGCCGTTCTGGGACTAGCGGCTCCTACGAGCAGTACTTC.

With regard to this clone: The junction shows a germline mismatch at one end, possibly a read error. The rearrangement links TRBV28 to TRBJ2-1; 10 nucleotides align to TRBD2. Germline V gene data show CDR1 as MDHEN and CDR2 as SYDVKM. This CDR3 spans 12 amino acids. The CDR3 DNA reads TGTGCCAGCGGTTTGGGGGCTAGCGGGAGTATCTTC. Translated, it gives CASGLGASGSIF.

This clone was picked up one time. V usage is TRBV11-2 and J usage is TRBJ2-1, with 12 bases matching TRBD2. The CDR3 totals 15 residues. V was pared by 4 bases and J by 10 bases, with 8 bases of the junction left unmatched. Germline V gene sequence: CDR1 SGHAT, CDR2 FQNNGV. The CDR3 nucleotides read TGTGCCAGCAGCTCTAGCGGGAGGGCCTCGGGGGAGCAGTTCTTC. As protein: CASSSSGRASGEQFF.

The CDR3, as DNA: TGCGCCAGCAGCTTGGGGACAGGGCTCGACGAGCAGTACTTC. Translated: CASSLGTGLDEQYF. V is TRBV5-1 and J is TRBJ2-7; TRBD1 matches at 8 bases. The CDR3 length is 14 residues. Looked up from germline, CDR1 is SGHRS and CDR2 is YFSETQ. Trimming cost V 0 bases and J 5 bases; bases outside gene matches: 4.

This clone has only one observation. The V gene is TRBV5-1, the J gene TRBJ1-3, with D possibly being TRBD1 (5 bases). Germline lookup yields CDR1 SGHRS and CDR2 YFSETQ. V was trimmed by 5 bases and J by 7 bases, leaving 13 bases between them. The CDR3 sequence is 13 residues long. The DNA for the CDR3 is TGCGCCAGCAGAGTTTTCTCAGGGAACACCATATATTTT. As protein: CASRVFSGNTIYF.

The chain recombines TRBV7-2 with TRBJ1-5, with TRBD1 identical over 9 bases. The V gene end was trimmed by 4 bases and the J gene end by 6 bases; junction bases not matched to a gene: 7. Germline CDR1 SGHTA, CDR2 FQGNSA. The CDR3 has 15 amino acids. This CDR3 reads CASSSTGGAGQPQHF. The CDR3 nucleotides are TGTGCCAGCAGCTCCACAGGGGGCGCGGGTCAGCCCCAGCATTTT.